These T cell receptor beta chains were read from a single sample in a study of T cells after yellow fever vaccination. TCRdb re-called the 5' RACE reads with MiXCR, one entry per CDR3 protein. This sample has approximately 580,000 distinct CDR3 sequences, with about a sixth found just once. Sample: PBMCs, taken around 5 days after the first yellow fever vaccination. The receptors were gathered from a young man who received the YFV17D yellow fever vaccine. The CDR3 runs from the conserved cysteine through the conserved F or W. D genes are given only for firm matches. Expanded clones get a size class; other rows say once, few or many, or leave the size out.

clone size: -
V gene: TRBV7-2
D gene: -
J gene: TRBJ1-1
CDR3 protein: CASRQRRQVLNTEAFF
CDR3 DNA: TGTGCCAGCAGACAACGCAGACAGGTGTTGAACACTGAAGCTTTCTTT

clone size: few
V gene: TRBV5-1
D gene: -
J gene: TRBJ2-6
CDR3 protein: CASSKSSQSSGANVLTF
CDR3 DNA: TGCGCCAGCAGTAAAAGCTCCCAGAGCTCTGGGGCCAACGTCCTGACTTTC

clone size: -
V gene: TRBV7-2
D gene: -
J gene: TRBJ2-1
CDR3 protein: CASSPSLVPNEQFF
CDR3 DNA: TGTGCCAGCAGCCCAAGCCTCGTCCCCAATGAGCAGTTCTTC

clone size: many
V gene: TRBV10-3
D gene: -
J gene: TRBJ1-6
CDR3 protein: CAIGGAGNNSPLHF
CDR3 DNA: TGTGCCATCGGGGGGGCTGGGAATAATTCACCCCTCCACTTT

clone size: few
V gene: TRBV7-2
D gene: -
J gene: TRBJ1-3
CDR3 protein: CASKGVSGNTIYF
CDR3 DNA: TGTGCCAGCAAAGGGGTATCTGGAAACACCATATATTTT

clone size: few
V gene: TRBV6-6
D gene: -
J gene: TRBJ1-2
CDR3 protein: CASSPDSRYGYTF
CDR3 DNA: TGTGCCAGCAGTCCGGACAGTAGATATGGCTACACCTTC

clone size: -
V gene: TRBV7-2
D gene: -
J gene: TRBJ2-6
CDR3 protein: CASSLLRARGANVLTF
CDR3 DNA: TGTGCCAGCAGCTTACTCAGGGCGAGAGGGGCCAACGTCCTGACTTTC

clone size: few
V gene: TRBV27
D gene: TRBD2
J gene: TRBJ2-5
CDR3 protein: CASSLIAGGQETQYF
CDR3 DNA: TGTGCCAGCAGTCTCATAGCGGGGGGCCAAGAGACCCAGTACTTC

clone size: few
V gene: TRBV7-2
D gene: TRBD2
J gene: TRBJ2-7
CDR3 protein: CASSLVAGGLYEQYF
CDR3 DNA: TGTGCCAGCAGCTTAGTTGCGGGGGGGCTCTACGAGCAGTACTTC

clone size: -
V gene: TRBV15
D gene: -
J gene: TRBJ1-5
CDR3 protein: CATSGRGSNQPQHF
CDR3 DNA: TGTGCCACCAGCGGAAGGGGATCCAATCAGCCCCAGCATTTT